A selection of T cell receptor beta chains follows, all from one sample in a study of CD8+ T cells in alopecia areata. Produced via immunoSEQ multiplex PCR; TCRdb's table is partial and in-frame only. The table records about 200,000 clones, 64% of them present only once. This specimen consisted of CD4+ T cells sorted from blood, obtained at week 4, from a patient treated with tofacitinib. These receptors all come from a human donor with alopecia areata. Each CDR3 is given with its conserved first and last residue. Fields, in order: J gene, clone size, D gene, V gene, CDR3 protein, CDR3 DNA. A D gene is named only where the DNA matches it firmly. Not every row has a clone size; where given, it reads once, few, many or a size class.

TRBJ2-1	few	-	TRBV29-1	CSAVPSGNNEQFF	TGCAGCGCCGTGCCTTCAGGGAACAATGAGCAGTTCTTC
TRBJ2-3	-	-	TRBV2	CASNLGGSTDTQYF	TGTGCCAGCAACCTTGGCGGTAGCACAGATACGCAGTATTTT
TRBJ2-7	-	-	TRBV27	CASSLSSTYEQYF	TGTGCCAGCAGTTTATCCAGCACCTACGAGCAGTACTTC
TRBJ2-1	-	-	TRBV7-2	CASSPNYNEQFF	TGTGCCAGCAGCCCAAATTACAATGAGCAGTTCTTC
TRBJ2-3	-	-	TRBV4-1	CASSRDIMGASTDTQYF	TGCGCCAGCAGCCGTGACATCATGGGGGCAAGCACAGATACGCAGTATTTT
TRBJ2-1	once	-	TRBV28	CASSAGSLYNEQFF	TGTGCCAGCAGTGCAGGGAGCCTCTACAATGAGCAGTTCTTC
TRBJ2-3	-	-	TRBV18	CASSRSGGDTDTQYF	TGTGCCAGCTCACGGTCCGGGGGAGACACAGATACGCAGTATTTT
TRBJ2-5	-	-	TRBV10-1	CASSDDVRGETQYF	TGCGCCAGCAGTGACGATGTCCGAGGAGAGACCCAGTACTTC
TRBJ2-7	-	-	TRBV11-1	CASSLDGGRGYF	TGTGCCAGCAGCTTAGACGGAGGGCGCGGGTACTTC
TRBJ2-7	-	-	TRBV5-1	CASSVQASYEQYF	TGCGCCAGCAGCGTCCAGGCCTCCTACGAGCAGTACTTC
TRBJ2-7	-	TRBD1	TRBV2	CASSNQGDNEQYF	TGTGCCAGCAGTAACCAGGGGGACAACGAGCAGTACTTC
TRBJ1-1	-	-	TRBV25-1	CASSDVTKKNTEAFF	TGTGCCAGCAGTGACGTAACAAAGAAGAACACTGAAGCTTTCTTT
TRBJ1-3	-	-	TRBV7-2	CASSLAGNTIYF	TGTGCCAGCAGCTTAGCAGGAAACACCATATATTTT
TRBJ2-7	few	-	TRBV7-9	CASSPPGVGGEQYF	TGTGCCAGCAGCCCGCCGGGCGTTGGGGGCGAGCAGTACTTC
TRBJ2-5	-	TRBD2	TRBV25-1	CASSESGRGNQETQYF	TGTGCCAGCAGTGAGTCCGGGCGGGGGAACCAAGAGACCCAGTACTTC
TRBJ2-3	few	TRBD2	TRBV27	CASSSTGGGWDTQYF	TGTGCCAGCAGTAGCACTGGCGGGGGATGGGATACGCAGTATTTT
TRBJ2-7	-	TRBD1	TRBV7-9	CASSLSGTGYEQYF	TGTGCCAGCAGCTTATCCGGGACAGGGTACGAGCAGTACTTC
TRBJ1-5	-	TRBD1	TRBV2	CASSTGQGLEQPQHF	TGTGCCAGCAGTACGGGACAGGGCCTCGAGCAGCCCCAGCATTTT